The next 7 T cell receptor beta chains were all read from a single sample in a study of T cell responses to AZD1222 COVID-19 vaccine. The assay was immunoSEQ multiplex PCR, and TCRdb's table has in-frame clones only and misses some. The repertoire holds tens of thousands of clones, with roughly nine tenths as singletons. The sequenced sample was peripheral blood, obtained 28 days after the second AZD1222 dose. The receptors were sampled from an adult who received the AZD1222 COVID-19 vaccine.

The chain has TRBV9 and TRBJ1-4; D remains ambiguous. In germline, CDR1 is SGDLS, CDR2 YYNGEE. This CDR3 is built from 16 residues. The germline V and J ends were trimmed by 1 base and 6 bases, with 16 bases remaining between them. CDR3: CASSVSSWQSHEKLFF. CDR3 sequence (DNA): TGTGCCAGCAGCGTATCCTCGTGGCAGTCGCATGAAAAACTGTTTTTT.

The chain is built from TRBV2 and TRBJ1-2; no definite D call. The CDR3 has 12 amino acids. V was trimmed by 8 bases and J by 9 bases, leaving 16 bases between them. Germline CDR1 reads SNHLY; CDR2 reads FYNNEI. CDR3 nucleotides: TGTGCCAGCCAAGACATATCAGGACGCTACACCTTC. It encodes CASQDISGRYTF.

The rearrangement joins TRBV9 to TRBJ2-1, with 8 bases that match TRBD2. This CDR3 is built from 16 residues. CDR1 is SGDLS and CDR2 is YYNGEE in the germline V gene. J gave up 8 bases and V 1 base, and 11 bases lay outside the gene matches. In DNA form, the CDR3 reads TGTGCCAGCAGCGTATATAGTAGTACCGGGGGGGATGAGCAGTTCTTC. It specifies CASSVYSSTGGDEQFF.

In DNA, the CDR3 is TGTGCCAGCAGCCTGGGACAATCTCTGGGAGACACAGATACGCAGTATTTT. Translating gives CASSLGQSLGDTDTQYF. V usage is TRBV7-3 and J usage is TRBJ2-3; weak D call: TRBD1 (6 bases). The V end was cut by 5 bases, the J end by 2 bases, with 20 bases between. CDR1 is SGHTA and CDR2 is FQGTGA in the germline V gene. The length of the CDR3 is 17 residues.

The V gene is TRBV4-3, the J gene TRBJ1-2; D is ambiguous. The CDR3 length is 12 residues. With 0 bases removed from V and 4 bases from J, the gap between germline ends came to 3 bases. Germline V gene data show CDR1 as LGHNA and CDR2 as YSLEER. CDR3 nucleotide sequence: TGCGCCAGCAGCCAAGATGGCTATGGCTACACCTTC. Translated: CASSQDGYGYTF.

This chain joins TRBV7-3 and TRBJ2-1; 9 bases fit TRBD1. This CDR3 comprises 16 residues. Germline V CDR1 and CDR2: SGHTA, FQGTGA. V gave up 5 bases and J gave up 7 bases; unmatched junction bases: 12. In DNA form, the CDR3 reads TGTGCCAGCAGCGTCCTTGACCTGACAGGGGGGAATGAGCAGTTCTTC. Its translation: CASSVLDLTGGNEQFF. The whole variable domain, filled in from reference TRBV7-3 and TRBJ2-1, reads GAGVSQTPSNKVTEKGKYVELRCDPISGHTALYWYRQSLGQGPEFLIYFQGTGAADDSGLPNDRFFAVRPEGSVSTLKIQRTERGDSAVYLCASSVLDLTGGNEQFFGPGTRLTVL.

This chain connects TRBV4-3 to TRBJ2-1, with TRBD2 identical over 7 bases. Per germline, CDR1 LGHNA and CDR2 YSLEER. V shed 1 base and J 8 bases; nucleotides not matched to a gene: 14. The CDR3 consists of 17 residues. CDR3 sequence (DNA): TGCGCCAGCAGCCAAGGGCGGGACGTTTACCTAGCGGATGAGCAGTTCTTC. Translation: CASSQGRDVYLADEQFF.